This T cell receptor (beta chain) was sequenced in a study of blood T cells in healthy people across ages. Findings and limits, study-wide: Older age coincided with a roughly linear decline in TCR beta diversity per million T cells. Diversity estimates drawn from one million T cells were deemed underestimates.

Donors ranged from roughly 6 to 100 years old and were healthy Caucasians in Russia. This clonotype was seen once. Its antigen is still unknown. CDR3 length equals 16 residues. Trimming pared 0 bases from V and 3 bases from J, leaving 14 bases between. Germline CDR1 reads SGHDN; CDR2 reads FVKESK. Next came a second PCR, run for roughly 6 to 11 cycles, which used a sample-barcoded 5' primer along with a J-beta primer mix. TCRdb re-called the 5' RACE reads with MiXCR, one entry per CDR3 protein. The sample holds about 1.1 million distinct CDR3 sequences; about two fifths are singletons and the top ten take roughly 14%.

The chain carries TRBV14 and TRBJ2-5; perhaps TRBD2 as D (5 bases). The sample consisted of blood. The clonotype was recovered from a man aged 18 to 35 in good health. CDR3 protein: CASSQEKRPQEETQYF. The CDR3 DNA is TGTGCCAGCAGCCAAGAAAAGCGGCCGCAAGAAGAGACCCAGTACTTC.